The following is a T cell receptor (beta chain) sequence with its context. Its antigen is unknown. This entry comes from a study of beta chain features in type 1 diabetes. The wider study: About 110,000,000 sorted cells were examined across all samples. The study, taken as a whole, reports: Patients with Type 1 diabetes showed moderately but significantly shorter TCRB CDR3s in all four CD4+ subsets.

Every isolated RNA sample was fully reverse transcribed, so sequencing captured expressed TCRB transcripts. TCRdb's table, derived via immunoSEQ multiplex PCR, lists solely in-frame clones and lacks some. The sample consists of about 640,000 clones, under 15% of them appearing once. The length of the CDR3 is 15 residues. The V end was cut by 1 base, the J end by 0 bases, with 10 bases between. CDR1 and CDR2 (germline): SGDLS, YYNGEE. The collection from each donor was one heparinised blood draw averaging roughly 100 mL. The chain has TRBV9 and TRBJ1-2; perhaps TRBD1 as D (5 bases). The receptor comes from a man aged 30-40 years with type 1 diabetes. The source material was naive CD4+ T cells from blood. In DNA form, the CDR3 reads TGTGCCAGCAGCGTACGGGGGACGACTAACTATGGCTACACCTTC. Protein sequence: CASSVRGTTNYGYTF. Based on the CDR3 plus reference TRBV9 and TRBJ1-2, the full variable domain is DSGVTQTPKHLITATGQRVTLRCSPRSGDLSVYWYQQSLDQGLQFLIQYYNGEERAKGNILERFSAQQFPDLHSELNLSSLELGDSALYFCASSVRGTTNYGYTFGSGTRLTVV.